This TCR beta chain was captured in a study of tumor T cells in aggressive B-cell lymphoma. J gave up 4 bases and V 0 bases, and 7 bases lay outside the gene matches. The CDR3 length is 16 residues. The protocol was immunoSEQ multiplex PCR, while the TCRdb copy is restricted to in-frame clones and leaves out a portion. The sample holds approximately 9,900 clones, approximately 85% seen once. The genes are TRBV23-1 and TRBJ2-5, with 8 bases aligning to TRBD1. TRBV23-1 is classed as an ORF, of uncertain function. The sequenced sample consisted of tumor tissue. The TCR originated in an adult with diffuse large B cell lymphoma. The CDR3 DNA is TGCGCCAGCAGTCAATCAGCCAGGGGGCTTCGAGAGACCCAGTACTTC. This encodes CASSQSARGLRETQYF.